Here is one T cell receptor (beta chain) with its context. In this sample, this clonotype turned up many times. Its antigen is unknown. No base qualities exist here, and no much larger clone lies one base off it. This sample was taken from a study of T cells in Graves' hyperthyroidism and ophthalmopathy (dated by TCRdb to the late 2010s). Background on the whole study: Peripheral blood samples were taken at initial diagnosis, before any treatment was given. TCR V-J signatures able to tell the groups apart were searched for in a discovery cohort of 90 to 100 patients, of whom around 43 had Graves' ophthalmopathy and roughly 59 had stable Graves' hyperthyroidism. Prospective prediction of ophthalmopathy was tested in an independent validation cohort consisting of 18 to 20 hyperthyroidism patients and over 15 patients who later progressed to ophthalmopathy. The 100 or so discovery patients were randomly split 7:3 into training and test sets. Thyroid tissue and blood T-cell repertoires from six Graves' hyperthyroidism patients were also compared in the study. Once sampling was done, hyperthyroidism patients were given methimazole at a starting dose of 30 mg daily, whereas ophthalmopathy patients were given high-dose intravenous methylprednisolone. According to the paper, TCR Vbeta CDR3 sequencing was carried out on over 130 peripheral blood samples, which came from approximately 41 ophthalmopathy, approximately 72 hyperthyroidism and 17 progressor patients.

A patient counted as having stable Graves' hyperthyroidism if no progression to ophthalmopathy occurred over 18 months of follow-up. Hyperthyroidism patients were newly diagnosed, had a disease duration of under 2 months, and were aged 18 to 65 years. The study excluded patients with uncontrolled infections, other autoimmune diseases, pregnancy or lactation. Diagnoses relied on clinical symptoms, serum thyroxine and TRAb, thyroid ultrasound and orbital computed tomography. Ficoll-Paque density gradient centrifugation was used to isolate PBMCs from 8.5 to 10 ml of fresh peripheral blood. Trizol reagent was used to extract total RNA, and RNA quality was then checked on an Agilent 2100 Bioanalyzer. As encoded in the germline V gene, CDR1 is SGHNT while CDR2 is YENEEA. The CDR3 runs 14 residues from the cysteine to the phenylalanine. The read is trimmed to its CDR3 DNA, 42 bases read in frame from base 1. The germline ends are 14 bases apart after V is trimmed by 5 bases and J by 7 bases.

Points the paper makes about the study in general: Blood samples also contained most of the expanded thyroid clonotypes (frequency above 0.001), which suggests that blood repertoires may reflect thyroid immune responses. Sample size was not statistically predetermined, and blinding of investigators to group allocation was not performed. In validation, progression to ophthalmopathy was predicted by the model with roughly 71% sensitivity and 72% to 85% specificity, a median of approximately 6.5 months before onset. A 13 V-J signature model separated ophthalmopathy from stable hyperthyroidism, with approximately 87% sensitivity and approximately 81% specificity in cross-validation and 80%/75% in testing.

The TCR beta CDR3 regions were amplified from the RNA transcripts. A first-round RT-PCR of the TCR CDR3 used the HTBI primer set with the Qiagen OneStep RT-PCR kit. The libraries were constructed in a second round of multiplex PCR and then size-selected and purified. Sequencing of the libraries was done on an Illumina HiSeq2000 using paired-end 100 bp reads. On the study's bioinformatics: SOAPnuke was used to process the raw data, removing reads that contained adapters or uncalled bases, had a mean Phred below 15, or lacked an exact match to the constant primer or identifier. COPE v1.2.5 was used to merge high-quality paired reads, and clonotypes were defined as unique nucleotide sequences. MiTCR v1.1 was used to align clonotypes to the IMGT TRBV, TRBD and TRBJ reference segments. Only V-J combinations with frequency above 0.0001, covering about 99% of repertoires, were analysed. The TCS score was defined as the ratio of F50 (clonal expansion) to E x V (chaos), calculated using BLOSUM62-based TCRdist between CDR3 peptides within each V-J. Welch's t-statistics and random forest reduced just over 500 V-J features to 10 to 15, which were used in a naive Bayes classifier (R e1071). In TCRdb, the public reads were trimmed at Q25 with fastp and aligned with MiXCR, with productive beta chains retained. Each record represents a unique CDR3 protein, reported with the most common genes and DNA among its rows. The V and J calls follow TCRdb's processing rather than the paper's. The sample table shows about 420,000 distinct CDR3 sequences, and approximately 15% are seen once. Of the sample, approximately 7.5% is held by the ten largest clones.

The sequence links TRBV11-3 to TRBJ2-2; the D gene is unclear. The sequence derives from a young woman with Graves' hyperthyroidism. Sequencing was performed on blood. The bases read TGTGCCAGCAGCGGTGACCCGGTGGGCGGGGAGCTGTTTTTT. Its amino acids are CASSGDPVGGELFF.